This TCR beta chain was observed in a study of T-cell reconstitution after alpha-beta-depleted transplantation in children. This clonotype was seen more than once but under ten times. Germline assignment: CDR1 SGHDT and CDR2 YYEEEE. Losses at the gene ends were 4 bases for V and 1 base for J; bases not matched to a gene: 6. This CDR3 is built from 17 residues. Preparation of the TCRbeta library used unique molecular identifiers. MiXCR, run by TCRdb on the PCR reads, gives a single entry per CDR3 protein. This sample carries about a million distinct CDR3 sequences, about 26% of them seen once, and the ten largest clones take over 25%.

This receptor was taken from a boy less than two years old who had a stem cell transplant for SCID, so the T cells may come from the graft donor. This chain links TRBV5-6 with TRBJ2-3, with TRBD2 matching 13 bases. Sequencing was performed on PBMCs, mostly from graft donor cells, taken 360 days after TCRalphabeta/CD19-depleted stem cell transplant. The CDR3 here is CASSGRLAGGGTDTQYF. Here the CDR3 DNA reads TGTGCCAGCAGCGGAAGACTAGCGGGAGGTGGCACAGATACGCAGTATTTT.